The present T cell receptor beta chain was sequenced within a study of blood T cells in healthy people across ages. Study-level results: Significant beta diversity loss was already apparent by age about 39, declining roughly linearly.

V was pared by 6 bases and J by 2 bases, with 6 bases of the junction left unmatched. Per the germline V gene, CDR1 is MNHNY and CDR2 is SVGAGI (reference sequence). This CDR3 contains 15 residues. This clonotype came up a few times. Its antigen is undetermined. The draw of peripheral blood yielded ten milliliters from each donor. Isolated PBMCs totaled at least 6 million in each sample. Primed by a sample-barcoded 5' primer and a J-beta primer mix, a second PCR proceeded for 7 to 11 cycles. In TCRdb, the 5' RACE reads were re-called with MiXCR into one record per CDR3 protein. There are about 800,000 distinct CDR3 sequences in the sample; more than 20% occur only once, and approximately 3.7% lies in the top ten. This sample also appeared in a second study, on T cells of mothers and their children. That paper states: The study sampled three healthy Caucasian mothers and their six children.

The genes are TRBV6-6 and TRBJ2-5, with TRBD1 matching 10 bases. The sample taken for sequencing was blood. This sequence originates from a boy aged 5-17 years in good health. DNA for the CDR3: TGTGCCAGCAGCCTGGGACAGGGGCCTCAAGAGACCCAGTACTTC. Translation: CASSLGQGPQETQYF.